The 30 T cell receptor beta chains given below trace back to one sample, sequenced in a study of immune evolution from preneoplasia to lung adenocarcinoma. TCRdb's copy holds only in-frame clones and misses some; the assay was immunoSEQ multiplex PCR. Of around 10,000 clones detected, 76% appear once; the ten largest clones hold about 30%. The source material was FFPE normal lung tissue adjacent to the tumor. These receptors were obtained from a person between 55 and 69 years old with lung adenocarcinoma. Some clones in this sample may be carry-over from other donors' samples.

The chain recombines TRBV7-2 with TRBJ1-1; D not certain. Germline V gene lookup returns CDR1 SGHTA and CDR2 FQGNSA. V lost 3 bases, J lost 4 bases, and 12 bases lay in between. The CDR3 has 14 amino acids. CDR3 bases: TGTGCCAGCAGCTTCGGACGGTTGGGCACTGAAGCTTTCTTT. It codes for CASSFGRLGTEAFF.

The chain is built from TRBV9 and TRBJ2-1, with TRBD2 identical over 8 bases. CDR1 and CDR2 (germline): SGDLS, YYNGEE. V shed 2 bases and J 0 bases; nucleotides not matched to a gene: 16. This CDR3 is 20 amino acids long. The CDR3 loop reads CASSVSAGEFSTSSYNEQFF. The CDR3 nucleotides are TGTGCCAGCAGCGTTTCAGCGGGGGAGTTCTCGACGAGCTCCTACAATGAGCAGTTCTTC.

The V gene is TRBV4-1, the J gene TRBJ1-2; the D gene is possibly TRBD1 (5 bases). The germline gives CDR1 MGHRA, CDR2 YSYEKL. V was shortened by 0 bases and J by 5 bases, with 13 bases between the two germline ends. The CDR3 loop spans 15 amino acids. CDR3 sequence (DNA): TGCGCCAGCAGCCAAGAATGGGGGGGTCTGTATGGCTACACCTTC. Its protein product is CASSQEWGGLYGYTF.

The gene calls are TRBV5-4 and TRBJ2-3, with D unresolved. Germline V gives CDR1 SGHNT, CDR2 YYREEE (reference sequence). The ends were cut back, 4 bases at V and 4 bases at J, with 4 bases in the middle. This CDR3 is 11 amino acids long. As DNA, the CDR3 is TGTGCCAGCAGCCAGTCAGATACGCAGTATTTT. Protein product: CASSQSDTQYF.

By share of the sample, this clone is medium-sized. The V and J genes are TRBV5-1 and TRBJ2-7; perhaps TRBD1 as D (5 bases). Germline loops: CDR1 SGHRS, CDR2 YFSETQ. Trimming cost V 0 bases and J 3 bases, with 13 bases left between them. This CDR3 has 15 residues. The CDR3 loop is CASSLAQGDRYEQYF. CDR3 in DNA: TGCGCCAGCAGCTTGGCTCAGGGTGATCGCTACGAGCAGTACTTC. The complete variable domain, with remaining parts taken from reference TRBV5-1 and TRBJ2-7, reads KAGVTQTPRYLIKTRGQQVTLSCSPISGHRSVSWYQQTPGQGLQFLFEYFSETQRNKGNFPGRFSGRQFSNSRSEMNVSTLELGDSALYLCASSLAQGDRYEQYFGPGTRLTVT.

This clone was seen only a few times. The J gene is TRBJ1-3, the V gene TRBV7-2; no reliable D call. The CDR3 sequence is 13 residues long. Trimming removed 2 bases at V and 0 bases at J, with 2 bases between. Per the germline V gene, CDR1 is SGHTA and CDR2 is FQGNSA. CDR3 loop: CASSLHSGNTIYF. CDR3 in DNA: TGTGCCAGCAGCTTACACTCTGGAAACACCATATATTTT.

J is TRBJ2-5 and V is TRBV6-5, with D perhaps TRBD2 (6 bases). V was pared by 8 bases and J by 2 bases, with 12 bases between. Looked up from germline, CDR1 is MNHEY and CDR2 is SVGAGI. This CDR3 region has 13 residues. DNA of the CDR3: TGTGCCAGCCGCCGGGACTTACAAGAGACCCAGTACTTC. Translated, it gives CASRRDLQETQYF.

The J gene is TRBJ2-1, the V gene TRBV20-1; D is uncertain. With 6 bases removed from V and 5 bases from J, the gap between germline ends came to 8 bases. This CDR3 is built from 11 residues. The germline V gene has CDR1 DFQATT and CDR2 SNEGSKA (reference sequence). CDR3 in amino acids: CSAGANNEQFF. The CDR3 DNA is TGCAGTGCCGGCGCTAACAATGAGCAGTTCTTC.

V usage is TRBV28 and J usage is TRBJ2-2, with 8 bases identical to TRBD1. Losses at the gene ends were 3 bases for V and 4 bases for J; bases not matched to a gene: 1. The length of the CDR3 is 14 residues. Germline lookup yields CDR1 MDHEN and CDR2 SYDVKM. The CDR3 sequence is CASSFTGGTGELFF. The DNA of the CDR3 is TGTGCCAGCAGTTTCACAGGGGGCACCGGGGAGCTGTTTTTT.

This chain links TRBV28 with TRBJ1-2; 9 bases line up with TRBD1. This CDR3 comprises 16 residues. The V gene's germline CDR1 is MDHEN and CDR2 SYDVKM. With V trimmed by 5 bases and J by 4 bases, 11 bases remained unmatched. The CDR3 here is CASSPTGTGLTYGYTF. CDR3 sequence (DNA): TGTGCCAGCAGTCCAACCGGGACAGGGCTTACCTATGGCTACACCTTC.

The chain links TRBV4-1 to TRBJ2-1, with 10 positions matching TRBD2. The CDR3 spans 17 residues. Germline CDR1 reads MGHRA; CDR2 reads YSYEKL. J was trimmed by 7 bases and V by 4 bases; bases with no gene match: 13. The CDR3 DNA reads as TGCGCCAGCAGCCGATCTCCAGCGGGGGGGAGGGATAATGAGCAGTTCTTC. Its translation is CASSRSPAGGRDNEQFF.

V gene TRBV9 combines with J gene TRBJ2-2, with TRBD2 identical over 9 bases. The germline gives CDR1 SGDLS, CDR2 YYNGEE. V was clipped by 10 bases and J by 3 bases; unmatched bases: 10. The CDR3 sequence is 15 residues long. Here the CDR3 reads CAQGLAGSDTGELFF. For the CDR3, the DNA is TGTGCCCAGGGCCTAGCGGGATCGGACACCGGGGAGCTGTTTTTT. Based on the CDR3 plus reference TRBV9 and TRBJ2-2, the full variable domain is DSGVTQTPKHLITATGQRVTLRCSPRSGDLSVYWYQQSLDQGLQFLIQYYNGEERAKGNILERFSAQQFPDLHSELNLSSLELGDSALYFCAQGLAGSDTGELFFGEGSRLTVL.

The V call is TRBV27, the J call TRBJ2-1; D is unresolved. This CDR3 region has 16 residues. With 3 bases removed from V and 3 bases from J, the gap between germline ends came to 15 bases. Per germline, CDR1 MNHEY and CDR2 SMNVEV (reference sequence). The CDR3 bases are TGTGCCAGCAGTTTGTCGACATCACCGATCTACAATGAGCAGTTCTTC. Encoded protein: CASSLSTSPIYNEQFF.

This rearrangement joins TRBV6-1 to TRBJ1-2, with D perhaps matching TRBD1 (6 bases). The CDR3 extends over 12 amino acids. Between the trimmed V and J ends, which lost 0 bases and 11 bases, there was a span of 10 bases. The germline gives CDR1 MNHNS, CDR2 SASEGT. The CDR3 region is CASSEALRGYTF. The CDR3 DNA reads TGTGCCAGCAGTGAAGCCCTAAGGGGGTACACCTTC.

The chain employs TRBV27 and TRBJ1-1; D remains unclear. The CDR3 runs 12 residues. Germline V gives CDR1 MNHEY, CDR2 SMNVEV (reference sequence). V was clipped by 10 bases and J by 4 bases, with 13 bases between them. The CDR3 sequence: CATRDGATEAFF. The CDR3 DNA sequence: TGTGCCACTCGCGATGGAGCCACTGAAGCTTTCTTT.

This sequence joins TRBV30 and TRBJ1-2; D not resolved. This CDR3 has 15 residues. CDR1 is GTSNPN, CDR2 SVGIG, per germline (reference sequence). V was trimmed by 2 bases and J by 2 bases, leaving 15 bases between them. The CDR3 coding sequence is TGTGCCTGGAGTCTACCATACACACTAAACTATGGCTACACCTTC. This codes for CAWSLPYTLNYGYTF.

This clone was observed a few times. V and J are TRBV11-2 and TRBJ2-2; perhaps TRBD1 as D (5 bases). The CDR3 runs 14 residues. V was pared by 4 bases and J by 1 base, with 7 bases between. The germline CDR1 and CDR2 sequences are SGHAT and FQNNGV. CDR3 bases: TGTGCCAGCAGCTCCGGACAGAACACCGGGGAGCTGTTTTTT. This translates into CASSSGQNTGELFF.

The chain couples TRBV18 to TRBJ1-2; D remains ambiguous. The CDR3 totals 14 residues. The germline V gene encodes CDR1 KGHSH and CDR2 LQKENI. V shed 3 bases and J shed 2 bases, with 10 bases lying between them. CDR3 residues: CASSPPGANYGYTF. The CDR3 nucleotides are TGTGCCAGCTCACCGCCGGGAGCCAACTATGGCTACACCTTC.

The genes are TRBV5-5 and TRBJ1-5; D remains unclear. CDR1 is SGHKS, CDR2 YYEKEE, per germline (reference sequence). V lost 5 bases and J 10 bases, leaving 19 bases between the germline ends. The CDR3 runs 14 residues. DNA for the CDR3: TGTGCCAGCAGTCTGGAGGGTTCCTATGGTCCCCAGCATTTT. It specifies CASSLEGSYGPQHF.

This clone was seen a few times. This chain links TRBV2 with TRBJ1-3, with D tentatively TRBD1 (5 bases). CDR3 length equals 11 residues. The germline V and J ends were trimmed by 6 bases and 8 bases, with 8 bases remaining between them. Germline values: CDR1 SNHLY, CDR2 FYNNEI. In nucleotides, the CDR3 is TGTGCCAGCAGAGGGGTGGACACCATATATTTT. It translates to CASRGVDTIYF.

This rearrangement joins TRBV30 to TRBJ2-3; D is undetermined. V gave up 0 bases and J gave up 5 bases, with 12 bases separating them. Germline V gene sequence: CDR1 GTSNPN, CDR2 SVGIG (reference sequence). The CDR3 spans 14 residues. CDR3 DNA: TGTGCCTGGAGTGTCGGTAGGGCAGTAGATACGCAGTATTTT. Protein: CAWSVGRAVDTQYF.

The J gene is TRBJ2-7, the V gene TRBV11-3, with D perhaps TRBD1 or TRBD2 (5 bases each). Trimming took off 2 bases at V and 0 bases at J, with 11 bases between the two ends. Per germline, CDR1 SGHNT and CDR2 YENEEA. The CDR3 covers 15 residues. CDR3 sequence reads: CASSLRDRSSYEQYF. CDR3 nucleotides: TGTGCCAGCAGCTTACGGGACCGGAGCTCCTACGAGCAGTACTTC.

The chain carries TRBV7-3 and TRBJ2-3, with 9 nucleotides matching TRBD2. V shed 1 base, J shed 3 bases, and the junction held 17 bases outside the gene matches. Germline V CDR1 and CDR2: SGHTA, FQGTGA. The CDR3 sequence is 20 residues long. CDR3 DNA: TGTGCCAGCAGCTTAAACCCCCTTTCTGCGGGAGGGGGAAGGACAGATACGCAGTATTTT. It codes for CASSLNPLSAGGGRTDTQYF. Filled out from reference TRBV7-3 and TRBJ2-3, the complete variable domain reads GAGVSQTPSNKVTEKGKYVELRCDPISGHTALYWYRQSLGQGPEFLIYFQGTGAADDSGLPNDRFFAVRPEGSVSTLKIQRTERGDSAVYLCASSLNPLSAGGGRTDTQYFGPGTRLTVL.

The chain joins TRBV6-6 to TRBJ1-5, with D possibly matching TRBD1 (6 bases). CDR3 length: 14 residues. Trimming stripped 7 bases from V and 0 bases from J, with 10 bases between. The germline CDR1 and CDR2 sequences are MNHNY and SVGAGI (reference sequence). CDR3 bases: TGTGCCAGCACCGACAGGTCTAGCAATCAGCCCCAGCATTTT. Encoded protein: CASTDRSSNQPQHF.

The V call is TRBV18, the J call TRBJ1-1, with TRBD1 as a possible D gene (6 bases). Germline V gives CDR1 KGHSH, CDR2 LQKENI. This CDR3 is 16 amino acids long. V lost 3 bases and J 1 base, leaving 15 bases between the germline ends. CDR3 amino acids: CASSPPSRGSNTEAFF. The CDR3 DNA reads TGTGCCAGCTCACCCCCCTCCAGGGGCTCGAACACTGAAGCTTTCTTT.

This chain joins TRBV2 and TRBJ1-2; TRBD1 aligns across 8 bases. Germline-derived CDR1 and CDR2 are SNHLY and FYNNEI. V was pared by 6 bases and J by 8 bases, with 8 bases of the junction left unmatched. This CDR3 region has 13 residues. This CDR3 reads CASSAQGAGGYTF. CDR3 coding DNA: TGTGCCAGCAGCGCCCAGGGGGCTGGGGGCTACACCTTC.

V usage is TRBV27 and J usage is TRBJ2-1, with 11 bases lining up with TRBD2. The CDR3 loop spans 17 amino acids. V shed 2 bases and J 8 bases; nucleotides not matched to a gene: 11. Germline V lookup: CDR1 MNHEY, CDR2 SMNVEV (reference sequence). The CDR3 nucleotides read TGTGCCAGCAGTTTAGGGGTTAGCGGGAGGGCCCTCGATGAGCAGTTCTTC. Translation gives CASSLGVSGRALDEQFF.

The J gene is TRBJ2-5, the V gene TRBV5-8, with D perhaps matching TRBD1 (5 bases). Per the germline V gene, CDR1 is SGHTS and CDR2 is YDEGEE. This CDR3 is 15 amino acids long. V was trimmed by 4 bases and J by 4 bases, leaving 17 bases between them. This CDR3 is CASSQRRGIPETQYF. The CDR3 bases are TGTGCCAGCAGCCAGAGAAGGGGCATTCCAGAGACCCAGTACTTC.

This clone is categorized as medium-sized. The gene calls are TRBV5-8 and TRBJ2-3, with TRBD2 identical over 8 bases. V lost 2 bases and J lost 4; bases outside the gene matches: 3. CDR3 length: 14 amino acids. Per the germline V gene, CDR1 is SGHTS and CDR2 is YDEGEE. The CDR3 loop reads CASSFAGGADTQYF. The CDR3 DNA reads TGTGCCAGCAGCTTTGCGGGAGGAGCAGATACGCAGTATTTT.

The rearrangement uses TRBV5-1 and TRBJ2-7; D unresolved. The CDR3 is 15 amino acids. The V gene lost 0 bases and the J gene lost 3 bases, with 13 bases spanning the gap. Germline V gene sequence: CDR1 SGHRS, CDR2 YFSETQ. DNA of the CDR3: TGCGCCAGCAGCTTGGATGGGTCAGGAGACTACGAGCAGTACTTC. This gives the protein CASSLDGSGDYEQYF.